These 17 T cell receptor beta chains were all obtained from the same sample, sequenced in a study of cytomegalovirus exposure and HLA in healthy donors. The PCR made use of 60 Vbeta and 13 Jbeta primers. Assay: immunoSEQ multiplex PCR; the TCRdb copy retains only in-frame clones and omits some. The table has 45,000 to 65,000 clones, about 82% seen once. The sample was PBMCs. These receptors were obtained from a man younger than 40 in good health and CMV-seronegative.

This chain joins TRBV29-1 and TRBJ2-7, with D tentatively TRBD1 (7 bases). Per germline, CDR1 SQVTM and CDR2 ANQGSEA. The CDR3 length is 13 residues. The V end lost 4 bases, the J end lost 2 bases, and 12 bases lay between the germline ends. This chain's CDR3 is CSVVTGEAYEQYF. The CDR3 DNA sequence: TGCAGCGTTGTCACAGGGGAGGCCTACGAGCAGTACTTC.

This chain connects TRBV19 to TRBJ1-2; possibly TRBD1 for D (5 bases). Between the trimmed V and J ends, which lost 3 bases and 2 bases, there was a span of 16 bases. This CDR3 has 16 residues. Germline assignment: CDR1 LNHDA and CDR2 SQIVND (reference sequence). CDR3 coding DNA: TGTGCCAGTAGTATCGTCTCAGGACAATCCAACTATGGCTACACCTTC. Its translation: CASSIVSGQSNYGYTF.

This clone was recorded only once. V usage is TRBV5-6 and J usage is TRBJ2-5; 8 positions agree with TRBD1. The J call may be incorrect, as the DNA end agrees better with TRBJ2-7. The CDR3 loop spans 15 amino acids. Germline assignment: CDR1 SGHDT and CDR2 YYEEEE. CDR3: CASSLARQGWNEQYF. The CDR3 DNA reads TGTGCCAGCAGCTTGGCCCGACAGGGGTGGAACGAGCAGTACTTC.

In this sample, this clone turned up once. The genes are TRBV6-1 and TRBJ1-4; D may be TRBD1 (5 bases). With 0 bases removed from V and 3 bases from J, the gap between germline ends came to 23 bases. Germline values: CDR1 MNHNS, CDR2 SASEGT. This CDR3 contains 20 residues. The CDR3 bases are TGTGCCAGCAGTGAAGCGCTTCTCAGGGCAGGGTTTTCATCTAATGAAAAACTGTTTTTT. This codes for CASSEALLRAGFSSNEKLFF.

J is TRBJ2-7 and V is TRBV23-1, with D possibly matching TRBD1 (5 bases). TRBV23-1 is an ORF; its function is uncertain. The CDR3 is 17 residues long. The ends were cut back, 0 bases at V and 1 base at J, with 16 bases in the middle. CDR3 protein: CASSQSTTRTYSYEQYF. As DNA, the CDR3 is TGCGCCAGCAGTCAATCTACAACCCGGACATATTCCTACGAGCAGTACTTC.

This rearrangement joins TRBV6-5 to TRBJ1-3; D is perhaps TRBD1 (5 bases). Deletions cut 2 bases from V and 4 bases from J, with 15 bases between. In germline, CDR1 is MNHEY, CDR2 SVGAGI. The CDR3 length is 16 residues. The CDR3 nucleotides read TGTGCCAGCAGTTACGAAGCAGGGCTTTCGGGAAACACCATATATTTT. It codes for CASSYEAGLSGNTIYF.

The chain combines TRBV5-4 with TRBJ2-4; the D gene is possibly TRBD1 (5 bases). Trimming took off 3 bases at V and 10 bases at J, with 14 bases between the two ends. Germline V lookup: CDR1 SGHNT, CDR2 YYREEE (reference sequence). The CDR3 sequence is 13 residues long. CDR3 loop: CASSSQGLGIQYF. The CDR3 coding sequence is TGTGCCAGCAGCTCCCAGGGTTTGGGGATTCAGTACTTC.

V gene TRBV9 combines with J gene TRBJ1-2; 10 positions match TRBD1. J was trimmed by 0 bases and V by 3 bases; bases with no gene match: 5. Germline CDR1 and CDR2: SGDLS and YYNGEE. The CDR3 spans 16 residues. The CDR3: CASSETGQGSNYGYTF. The CDR3 DNA reads as TGTGCCAGCAGCGAGACGGGACAGGGGTCTAACTATGGCTACACCTTC.

V and J are TRBV2 and TRBJ2-5; 9 nucleotides match TRBD2. Germline lookup yields CDR1 SNHLY and CDR2 FYNNEI. J lost 3 bases, V lost 2 bases, and 13 bases had no gene match. This CDR3 is built from 18 residues. The CDR3 region is CASSEYLLAGAGKETQYF. CDR3 bases: TGTGCCAGCAGTGAATATCTACTAGCGGGTGCCGGGAAAGAGACCCAGTACTTC. The whole variable domain, remainder taken from reference TRBV2 and TRBJ2-5, is EPEVTQTPSHQVTQMGQEVILRCVPISNHLYFYWYRQILGQKVEFLVSFYNNEISEKSEIFDDQFSVERPDGSNFTLKIRSTKLEDSAMYFCASSEYLLAGAGKETQYFGPGTRLLVL.

V is TRBV5-1 and J is TRBJ2-7, with TRBD2 matching over 7 bases. The CDR3 totals 14 residues. Trimming took 3 bases from V and 1 from J; bases not matched to a gene: 4. Germline V gene sequence: CDR1 SGHRS, CDR2 YFSETQ. This CDR3 reads CASSSTAGSYEQYF. The CDR3 DNA reads as TGCGCCAGCAGCTCGACAGCGGGGTCCTACGAGCAGTACTTC.

This rearrangement joins TRBV28 to TRBJ2-2, with a possible D match to TRBD1 (5 bases). This CDR3 spans 14 amino acids. V lost 7 bases and J lost 4, with 13 bases in between. Germline V gives CDR1 MDHEN, CDR2 SYDVKM. The CDR3 nucleotides read TGTGCCAGCACTCTGGGGCTCGGCACCGGGGAGCTGTTTTTT. Protein product: CASTLGLGTGELFF.

The V and J genes are TRBV5-4 and TRBJ2-5; 16 bases line up with TRBD2. The CDR3 is 17 residues long. V lost 3 bases and J lost 3; bases outside the gene matches: 5. Germline CDR1 SGHNT, CDR2 YYREEE (reference sequence). In nucleotides, the CDR3 is TGTGCCAGCAGCTGGAGAGGGACTAGCGGGGGGGAAGAGACCCAGTACTTC. Protein sequence: CASSWRGTSGGEETQYF.

V usage is TRBV5-1 and J usage is TRBJ2-1, with TRBD2 identical over 8 bases. The CDR3 is 14 residues long. Germline V CDR1 and CDR2: SGHRS, YFSETQ. V dropped 4 bases and J dropped 7; count of bases not matched to a gene: 7. This CDR3 is CASSPGTSGNEQFF. In nucleotides, the CDR3 is TGCGCCAGCAGCCCCGGGACTAGTGGGAATGAGCAGTTCTTC.

The chain carries TRBV5-1 and TRBJ1-3, with D tentatively TRBD1 (5 bases). This CDR3 contains 16 residues. V lost 4 bases, J lost 0 bases, and 14 bases lay in between. CDR1 and CDR2 from the germline V gene are SGHRS and YFSETQ. CDR3 DNA sequence: TGCGCCAGCAGCGCGGGGCCAACAGACTCTGGAAACACCATATATTTT. Translated: CASSAGPTDSGNTIYF.

This chain uses TRBV28 with TRBJ1-1; no clear D gene. The CDR3 has 15 amino acids. Germline V gene data show CDR1 as MDHEN and CDR2 as SYDVKM. With 6 bases removed from V and 2 bases from J, the gap between germline ends came to 16 bases. CDR3: CASSLFGGPNTEAFF. CDR3 nucleotides: TGTGCCAGCAGCCTTTTCGGAGGGCCTAACACTGAAGCTTTCTTT. Complete variable domain (other parts from reference TRBV28 and TRBJ1-1): DVKVTQSSRYLVKRTGEKVFLECVQDMDHENMFWYRQDPGLGLRLIYFSYDVKMKEKGDIPEGYSVSREKKERFSLILESASTNQTSMYLCASSLFGGPNTEAFFGQGTRLTVV.

The J gene is TRBJ2-3, the V gene TRBV6-5; 10 nucleotides match TRBD2. This CDR3 contains 16 residues. Trimming at V came to 0 bases and at J to 4 bases, leaving 4 bases not matched to a gene. Germline values: CDR1 MNHEY, CDR2 SVGAGI. The CDR3 is CASSYSYSGGPDTQYF. CDR3 sequence (DNA): TGTGCCAGCAGTTACTCTTATAGCGGGGGGCCAGATACGCAGTATTTT.

This rearrangement joins TRBV28 to TRBJ1-5, with 8 positions matching TRBD1. Germline assignment: CDR1 MDHEN and CDR2 SYDVKM. The junction had 6 bases not matched to a gene; V was cut back by 3 bases and J by 2 bases. This CDR3 region has 16 residues. The CDR3 spells CASSFPPGQGNQPQHF. CDR3 DNA: TGTGCCAGCAGTTTTCCACCGGGACAGGGCAATCAGCCCCAGCATTTT.